This paragraph reports one T cell receptor beta chain. TCRdb keeps only in-frame clones here, not all; method: immunoSEQ multiplex PCR. Found here are about 190,000 clones, about 88% of them singletons; the top ten hold around 1.1%. Germline CDR1 reads SGHRS; CDR2 reads YFSETQ. The V and J ends lost 1 base and 4 bases, in that order; junction bases with no gene match: 2. There are 14 residues in the CDR3. The data derive from a study of blood T cell repertoires in COVID-19. Across the study: COVID-19 samples collected from the United States, Italy and Spain covered acute and convalescent phases. Sample material is recorded as cDNA or gDNA derived from T cells, B-cell-depleted T cells, or PBMCs.

Sequenced sample: peripheral blood. This sequence was found in a man younger than 40 with acute or convalescent COVID-19. V usage is TRBV5-1 and J usage is TRBJ1-5, with 7 positions matching TRBD1. DNA for the CDR3: TGCGCCAGCAGCTTGACAGGGGCGAATCAGCCCCAGCATTTT. It yields the protein CASSLTGANQPQHF. The full variable domain, with the rest looked up from reference TRBV5-1 and TRBJ1-5, is KAGVTQTPRYLIKTRGQQVTLSCSPISGHRSVSWYQQTPGQGLQFLFEYFSETQRNKGNFPGRFSGRQFSNSRSEMNVSTLELGDSALYLCASSLTGANQPQHFGDGTRLSIL.